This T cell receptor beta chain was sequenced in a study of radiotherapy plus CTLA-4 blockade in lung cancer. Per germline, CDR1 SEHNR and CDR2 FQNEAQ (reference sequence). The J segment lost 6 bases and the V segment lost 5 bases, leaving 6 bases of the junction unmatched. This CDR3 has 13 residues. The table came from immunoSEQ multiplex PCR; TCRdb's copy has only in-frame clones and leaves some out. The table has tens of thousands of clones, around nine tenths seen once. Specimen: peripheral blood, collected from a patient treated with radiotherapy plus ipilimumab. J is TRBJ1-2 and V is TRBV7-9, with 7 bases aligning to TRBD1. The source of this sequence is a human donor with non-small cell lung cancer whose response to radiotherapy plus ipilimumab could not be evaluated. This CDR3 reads CASSLQGRNGYTF. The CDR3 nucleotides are TGTGCCAGCAGCCTACAGGGGCGGAATGGCTACACCTTC.